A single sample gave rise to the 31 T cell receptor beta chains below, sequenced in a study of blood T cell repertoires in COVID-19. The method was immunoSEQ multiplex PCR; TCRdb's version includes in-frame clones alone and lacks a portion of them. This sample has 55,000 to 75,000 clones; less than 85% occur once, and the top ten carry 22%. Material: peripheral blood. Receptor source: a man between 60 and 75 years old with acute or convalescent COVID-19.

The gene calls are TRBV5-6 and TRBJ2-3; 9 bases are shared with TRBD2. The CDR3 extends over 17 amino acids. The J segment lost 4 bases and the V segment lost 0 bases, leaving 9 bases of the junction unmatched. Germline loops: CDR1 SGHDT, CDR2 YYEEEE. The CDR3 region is CASSLVDSGRRPDTQYF. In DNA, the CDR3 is TGTGCCAGCAGCTTGGTGGATAGCGGGAGACGGCCAGATACGCAGTATTTT. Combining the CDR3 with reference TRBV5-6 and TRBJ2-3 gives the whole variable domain DAGVTQSPTHLIKTRGQQVTLRCSPKSGHDTVSWYQQALGQGPQFIFQYYEEEERQRGNFPDRFSGHQFPNYSSELNVNALLLGDSALYLCASSLVDSGRRPDTQYFGPGTRLTVL.

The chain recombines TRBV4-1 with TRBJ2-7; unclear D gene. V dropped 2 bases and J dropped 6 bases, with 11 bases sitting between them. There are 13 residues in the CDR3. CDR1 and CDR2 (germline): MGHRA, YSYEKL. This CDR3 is CASSQIDKSEQYF. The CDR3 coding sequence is TGCGCCAGCAGCCAAATCGACAAATCCGAGCAGTACTTC.

CDR3 sequence (DNA): TGCGCCAGCAGCTTTACGGGGCAAGAGACCCAGTACTTC. Its protein product is CASSFTGQETQYF. The chain has TRBV5-1 and TRBJ2-5; D is possibly TRBD2 (5 bases). This CDR3 is 13 amino acids long. Per the germline V gene, CDR1 is SGHRS and CDR2 is YFSETQ. Trimming removed 2 bases from V and 2 bases from J, with 7 bases in between.

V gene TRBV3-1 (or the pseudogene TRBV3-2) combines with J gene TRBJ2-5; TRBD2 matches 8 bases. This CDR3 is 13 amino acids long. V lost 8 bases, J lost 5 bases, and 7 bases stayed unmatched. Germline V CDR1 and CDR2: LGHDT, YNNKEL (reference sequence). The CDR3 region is CASRGGAAETQYF. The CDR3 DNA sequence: TGTGCCAGCCGGGGGGGGGCGGCGGAGACCCAGTACTTC.

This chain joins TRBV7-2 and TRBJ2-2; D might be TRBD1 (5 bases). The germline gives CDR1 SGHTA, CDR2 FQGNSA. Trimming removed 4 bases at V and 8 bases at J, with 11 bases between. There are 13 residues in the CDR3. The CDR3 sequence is CASSSDSQGELFF. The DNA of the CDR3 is TGTGCCAGCAGCTCCGACAGCCAAGGGGAGCTGTTTTTT. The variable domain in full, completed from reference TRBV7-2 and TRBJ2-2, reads GAGVSQSPSNKVTEKGKDVELRCDPISGHTALYWYRQSLGQGLEFLIYFQGNSAPDKSGLPSDRFSAERTGGSVSTLTIQRTQQEDSAVYLCASSSDSQGELFFGEGSRLTVL.

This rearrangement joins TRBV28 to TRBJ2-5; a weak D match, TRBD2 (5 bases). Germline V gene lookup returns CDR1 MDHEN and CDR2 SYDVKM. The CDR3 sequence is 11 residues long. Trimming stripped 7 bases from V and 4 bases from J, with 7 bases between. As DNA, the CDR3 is TGTGCCAGCAAGAGCGGAGAGACCCAGTACTTC. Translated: CASKSGETQYF.

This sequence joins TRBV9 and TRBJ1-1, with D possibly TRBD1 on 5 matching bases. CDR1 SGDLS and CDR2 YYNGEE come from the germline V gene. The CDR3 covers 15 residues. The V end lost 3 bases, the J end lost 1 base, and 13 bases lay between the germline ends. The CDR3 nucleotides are TGTGCCAGCAGCGGAACAGGAGTGGCGAACACTGAAGCTTTCTTT. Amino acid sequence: CASSGTGVANTEAFF.

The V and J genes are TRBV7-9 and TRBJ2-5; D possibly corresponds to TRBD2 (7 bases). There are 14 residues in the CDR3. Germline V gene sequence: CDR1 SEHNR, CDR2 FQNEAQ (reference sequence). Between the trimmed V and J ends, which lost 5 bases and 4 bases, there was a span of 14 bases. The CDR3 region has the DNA TGTGCCAGCAGCCCTAGGGGGGGCGGAGAGACCCAGTACTTC. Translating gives CASSPRGGGETQYF.

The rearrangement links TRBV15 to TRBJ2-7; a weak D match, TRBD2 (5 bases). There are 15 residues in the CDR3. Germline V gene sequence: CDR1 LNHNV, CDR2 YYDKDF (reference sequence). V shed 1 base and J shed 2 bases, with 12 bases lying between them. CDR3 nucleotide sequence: TGTGCCACCAGCAGAGGTCGGGGAGCTACCTACGAGCAGTACTTC. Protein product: CATSRGRGATYEQYF.

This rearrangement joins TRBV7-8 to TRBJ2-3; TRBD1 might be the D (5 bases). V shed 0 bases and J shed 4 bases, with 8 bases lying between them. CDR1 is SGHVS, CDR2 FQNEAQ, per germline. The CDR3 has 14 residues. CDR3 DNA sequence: TGTGCCAGCAGCTTAGCGGAGACAGCAGATACGCAGTATTTT. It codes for CASSLAETADTQYF.

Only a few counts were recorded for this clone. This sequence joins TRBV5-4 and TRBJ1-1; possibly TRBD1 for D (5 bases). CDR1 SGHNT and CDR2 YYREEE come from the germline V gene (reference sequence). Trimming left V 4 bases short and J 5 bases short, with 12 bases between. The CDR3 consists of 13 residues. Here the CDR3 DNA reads TGTGCCAGCAGCGTTGGTCGGGGGACTGAAGCTTTCTTT. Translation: CASSVGRGTEAFF. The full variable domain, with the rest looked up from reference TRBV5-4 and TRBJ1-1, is ETGVTQSPTHLIKTRGQQVTLRCSSQSGHNTVSWYQQALGQGPQFIFQYYREEENGRGNFPPRFSGLQFPNYSSELNVNALELDDSALYLCASSVGRGTEAFFGQGTRLTVV.

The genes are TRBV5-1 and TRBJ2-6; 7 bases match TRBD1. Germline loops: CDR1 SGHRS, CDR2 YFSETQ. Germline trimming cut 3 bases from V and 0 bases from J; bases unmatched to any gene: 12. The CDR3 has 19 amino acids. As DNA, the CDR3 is TGCGCCAGCAGCTGGGACAGCATAAAGGTGGGCTCTGGGGCCAACGTCCTGACTTTC. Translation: CASSWDSIKVGSGANVLTF.

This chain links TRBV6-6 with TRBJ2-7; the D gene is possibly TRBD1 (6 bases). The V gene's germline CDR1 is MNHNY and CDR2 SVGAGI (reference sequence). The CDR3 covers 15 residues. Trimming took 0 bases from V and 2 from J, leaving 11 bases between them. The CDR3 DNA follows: TGTGCCAGCAGTTACTCATCTCGACAGGCCTACGAGCAGTACTTC. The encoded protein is CASSYSSRQAYEQYF.

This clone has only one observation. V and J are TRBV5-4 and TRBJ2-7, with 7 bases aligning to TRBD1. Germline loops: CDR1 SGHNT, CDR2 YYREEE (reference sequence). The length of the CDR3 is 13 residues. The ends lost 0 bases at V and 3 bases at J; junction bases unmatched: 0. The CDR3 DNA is TGTGCCAGCAGCTTGGACAGGGGCTACGAGCAGTACGTC. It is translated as CASSLDRGYEQYV.

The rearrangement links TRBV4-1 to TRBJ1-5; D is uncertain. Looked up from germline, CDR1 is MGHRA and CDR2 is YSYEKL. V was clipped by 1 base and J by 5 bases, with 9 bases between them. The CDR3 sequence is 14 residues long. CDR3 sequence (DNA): TGCGCCAGCAGCCAAGTAACGGTCGATCAGCCCCAGCATTTT. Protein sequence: CASSQVTVDQPQHF.

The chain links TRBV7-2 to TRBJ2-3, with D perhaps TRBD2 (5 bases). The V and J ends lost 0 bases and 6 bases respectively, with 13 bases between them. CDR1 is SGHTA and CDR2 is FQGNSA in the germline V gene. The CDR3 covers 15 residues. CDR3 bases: TGTGCCAGCAGCTTAGCGGGCCTAGCTTTGGATACGCAGTATTTT. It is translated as CASSLAGLALDTQYF.

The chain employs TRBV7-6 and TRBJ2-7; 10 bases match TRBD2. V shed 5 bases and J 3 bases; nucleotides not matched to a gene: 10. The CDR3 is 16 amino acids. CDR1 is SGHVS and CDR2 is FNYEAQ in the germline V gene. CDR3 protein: CASSPAASGSVYEQYF. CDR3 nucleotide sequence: TGTGCCAGCAGCCCAGCTGCTAGCGGGAGTGTCTACGAGCAGTACTTC.

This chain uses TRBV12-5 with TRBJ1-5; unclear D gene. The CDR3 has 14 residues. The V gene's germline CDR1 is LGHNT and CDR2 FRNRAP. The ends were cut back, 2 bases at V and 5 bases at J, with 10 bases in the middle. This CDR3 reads CASGLSGLDQPQHF. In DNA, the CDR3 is TGTGCTAGTGGTTTGTCCGGGTTGGATCAGCCCCAGCATTTT.

The CDR3 reads CASSLNAGSKETQYF. The CDR3 region has the DNA TGCGCCAGCAGCTTGAATGCCGGGAGTAAAGAGACCCAGTACTTC. This chain joins TRBV5-1 and TRBJ2-5, with D possibly TRBD2 on 6 matching bases. Germline V gene data show CDR1 as SGHRS and CDR2 as YFSETQ. The CDR3 has 15 amino acids. The ends were cut back, 1 base at V and 3 bases at J, with 13 bases in the middle.

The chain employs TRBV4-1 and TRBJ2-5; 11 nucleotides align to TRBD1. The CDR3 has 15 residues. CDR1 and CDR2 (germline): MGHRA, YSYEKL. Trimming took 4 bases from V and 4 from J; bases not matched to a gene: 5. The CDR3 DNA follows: TGCGCCAGCAGCCCCGGACAGGGGGCAGGAGAGACCCAGTACTTC. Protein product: CASSPGQGAGETQYF.

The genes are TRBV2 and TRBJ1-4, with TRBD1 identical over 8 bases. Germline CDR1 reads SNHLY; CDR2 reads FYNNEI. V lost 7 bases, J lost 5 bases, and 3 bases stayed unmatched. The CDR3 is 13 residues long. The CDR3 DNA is TGTGCCAGCAACCAGGGGGCGAATGAAAAACTGTTTTTT. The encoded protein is CASNQGANEKLFF.

This chain's CDR3 is CATRGARLTGGDPRDTF. CDR3 nucleotides: TGTGCCACCAGGGGGGCAAGATTAACAGGGGGCGACCCGCGGGACACCTTC. The chain recombines TRBV28 with TRBJ1-2; TRBD1 matches at 9 bases. Per the germline V gene, CDR1 is MDHEN and CDR2 is SYDVKM. This CDR3 is built from 17 residues. V trimming: 10 bases; J trimming: 12 bases; junction bases outside the gene matches: 27.

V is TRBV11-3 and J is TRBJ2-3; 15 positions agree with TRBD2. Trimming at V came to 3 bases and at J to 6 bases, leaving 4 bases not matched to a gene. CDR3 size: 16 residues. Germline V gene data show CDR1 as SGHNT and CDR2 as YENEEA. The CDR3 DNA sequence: TGTGCCAGCAGCTTGGGGACTAGCGGGAGGTCGGATACGCAGTATTTT. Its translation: CASSLGTSGRSDTQYF.

This chain's CDR3 is CASSSRQETYNEQFF. In DNA form, the CDR3 reads TGCGCCAGCAGCTCACGACAGGAGACCTACAATGAGCAGTTCTTC. This chain links TRBV5-1 with TRBJ2-1, with D possibly TRBD1 on 6 matching bases. CDR1 is SGHRS, CDR2 YFSETQ, per germline. V lost 3 bases and J 2 bases, leaving 12 bases between the germline ends. The CDR3 runs 15 residues.

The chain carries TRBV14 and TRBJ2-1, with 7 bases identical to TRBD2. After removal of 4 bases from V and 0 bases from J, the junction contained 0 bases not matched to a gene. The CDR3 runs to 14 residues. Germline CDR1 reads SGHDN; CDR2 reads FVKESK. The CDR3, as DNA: TGTGCCAGCAGCCGGGACTACTCCTACAATGAGCAGTTCTTC. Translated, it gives CASSRDYSYNEQFF.

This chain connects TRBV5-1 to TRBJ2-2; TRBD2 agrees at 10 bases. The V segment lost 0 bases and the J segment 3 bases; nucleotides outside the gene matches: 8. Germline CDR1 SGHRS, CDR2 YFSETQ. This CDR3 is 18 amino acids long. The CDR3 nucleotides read TGCGCCAGCAGCTTGGAGGCTAGCGGGAGTCCTGACACCGGGGAGCTGTTTTTT. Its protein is CASSLEASGSPDTGELFF.

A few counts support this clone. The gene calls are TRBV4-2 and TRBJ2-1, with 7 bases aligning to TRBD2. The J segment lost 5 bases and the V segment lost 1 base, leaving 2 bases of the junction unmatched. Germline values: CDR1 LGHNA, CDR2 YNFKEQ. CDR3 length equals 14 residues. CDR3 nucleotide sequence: TGTGCCAGCAGCCAAGGTCGGGAGGACAATGAGCAGTTCTTC. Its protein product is CASSQGREDNEQFF.

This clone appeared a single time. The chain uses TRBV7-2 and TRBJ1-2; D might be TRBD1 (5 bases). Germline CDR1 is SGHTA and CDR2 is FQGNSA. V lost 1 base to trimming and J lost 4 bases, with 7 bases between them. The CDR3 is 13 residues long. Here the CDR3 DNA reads TGTGCCAGCAGCTTAGGGCAGGGCTATGGCTACACCTTC. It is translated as CASSLGQGYGYTF.

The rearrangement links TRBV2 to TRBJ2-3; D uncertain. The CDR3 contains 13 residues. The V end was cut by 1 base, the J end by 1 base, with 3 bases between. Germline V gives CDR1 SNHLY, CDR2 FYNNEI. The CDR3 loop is CASSEGGTDTQYF. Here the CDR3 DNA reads TGTGCCAGCAGTGAAGGCGGCACAGATACGCAGTATTTT.

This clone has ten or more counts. CDR3 in amino acids: CASSFSGSTDTQYF. The CDR3 DNA reads as TGTGCCAGCAGTTTCAGCGGGAGCACAGATACGCAGTATTTT. J is TRBJ2-3 and V is TRBV6-6; the D gene is possibly TRBD2 (6 bases). With 4 bases removed from V and 0 bases from J, the gap between germline ends came to 8 bases. The CDR3 contains 14 residues. Germline CDR1 reads MNHNY; CDR2 reads SVGAGI (reference sequence).

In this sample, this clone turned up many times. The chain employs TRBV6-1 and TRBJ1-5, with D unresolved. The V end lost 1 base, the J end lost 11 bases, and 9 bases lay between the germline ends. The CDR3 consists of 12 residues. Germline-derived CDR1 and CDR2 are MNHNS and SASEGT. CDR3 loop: CASSEGTAAQHF. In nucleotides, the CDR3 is TGTGCCAGCAGTGAAGGAACAGCAGCCCAGCATTTT.